This T cell receptor beta chain stems from a study of cytomegalovirus exposure and HLA in healthy donors. Background on the study: Approximately 80 million unique TCRs from HLA-typed donors were held in an early data release.

Germline V gene lookup returns CDR1 SGDLS and CDR2 YYNGEE. Trimming shortened V by 0 bases and J by 9 bases, and 10 bases separated the two germline ends. This CDR3 contains 14 residues. Study-level findings and limits: With DRB1 most and HLA-C fewest, TCR association rates differed between HLA loci in a later analysis.

PCR involved 60 Vbeta and 13 Jbeta primers. The data were produced by immunoSEQ multiplex PCR, yet TCRdb's version contains in-frame clones alone and is incomplete. This sample has over 100,000 clones, with 60% to 85% found just once. Of note for this clone: Its target is not known.

The specimen sequenced was PBMCs. This clonotype originated in a female donor in good health and CMV-seropositive. The genes are TRBV9 and TRBJ1-6; D is perhaps TRBD1 (6 bases). CDR3 protein: CASSVAGGGSPLHF. CDR3 in DNA: TGTGCCAGCAGCGTAGCTGGGGGCGGTTCACCCCTCCACTTT.